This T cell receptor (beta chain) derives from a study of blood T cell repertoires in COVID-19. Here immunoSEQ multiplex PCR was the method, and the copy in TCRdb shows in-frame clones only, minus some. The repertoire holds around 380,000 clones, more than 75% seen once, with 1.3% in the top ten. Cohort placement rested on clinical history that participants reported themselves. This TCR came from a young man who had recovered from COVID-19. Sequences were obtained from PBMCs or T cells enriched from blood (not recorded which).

CDR3 protein: CASSTDDRASPLHF. CDR3 nucleotide sequence: TGTGCCAGCAGTACGGACGACAGGGCGTCACCCCTCCACTTT. The genes are TRBV6-2 or TRBV6-3 and TRBJ1-6, with TRBD1 identical over 7 bases. The J segment lost 10 bases and the V segment lost 5 bases, leaving 8 bases of the junction unmatched. The germline V gene encodes CDR1 MNHEY and CDR2 SVGEGT. The CDR3 has 14 amino acids.